Shown below are 32 T cell receptor beta chains from a single sample sequenced in a study of regulatory T cells in long-lasting Graves disease. With iRepertoire HTBI primers and Arm-PCR of CDR3 regions, TCR beta libraries were built. TCRdb called the multiplex PCR reads again in MiXCR, with one record for every CDR3 protein. The sample records about 540,000 distinct CDR3 sequences, 13% being singletons. Time point: newly diagnosed GD, antithyroid drugs for less than 3 months. After RNA was extracted from PBMCs, the TCR library was made from it. These data were likewise used in another study, on T cells in Graves' hyperthyroidism and ophthalmopathy.

The specimen was peripheral blood mononuclear cells (PBMCs), collected at new diagnosis, from a patient treated with antithyroid drugs. The receptors here all came from a young man with Graves disease.

This clonotype was counted ten times or more. The genes are TRBV7-8 and TRBJ2-5; possibly TRBD1 for D (6 bases). CDR3 size: 17 residues. The V and J ends lost 7 bases and 5 bases respectively, with 26 bases between them. In germline, CDR1 is SGHVS, CDR2 FQNEAQ. CDR3 sequence: CASNSLVGTGQIETQYF. CDR3 nucleotide sequence: TGTGCCAGCAACTCCCTGGTGGGGACCGGACAGATCGAGACCCAGTACTTC.

This clonotype was recorded many times. The V gene is TRBV6-5, the J gene TRBJ2-7; 8 positions match TRBD2. CDR3 length: 14 amino acids. V lost 2 bases, J lost 6 bases, and 6 bases stayed unmatched. Germline assignment: CDR1 MNHEY and CDR2 SVGAGI. CDR3 nucleotides: TGTGCCAGCAGTTACGGGACTAGAGAGGCCGAGCAGTACTTC. This gives the protein CASSYGTREAEQYF.

This clonotype was counted between two and nine times. The chain is built from TRBV6-1 and TRBJ2-3; the D call may be TRBD1 or TRBD2 (6 bases each). Germline V gene lookup returns CDR1 MNHNS and CDR2 SASEGT. There are 15 residues in the CDR3. Trimming stripped 6 bases from V and 4 bases from J, with 17 bases between. CDR3 region: CASSPGGSLPDTQYF. DNA of the CDR3: TGTGCCAGCAGCCCCGGGGGCAGCCTCCCAGATACGCAGTATTTT.

There are many counts of this clonotype. Here the CDR3 reads CASRSLEGGGTDTQYF. The DNA of the CDR3 is TGTGCCAGCAGGTCCTTGGAGGGAGGTGGCACAGATACGCAGTATTTT. The gene calls are TRBV12-3 or TRBV12-4 and TRBJ2-3; D is perhaps TRBD2 (6 bases). V lost 6 bases, J lost 1 base, and 17 bases lay in between. The length of the CDR3 is 16 residues.

This clonotype was seen ten or more times. The chain employs TRBV29-1 and TRBJ2-4, with D unclear. V dropped 0 bases and J dropped 7 bases, with 4 bases sitting between them. Germline loops: CDR1 SQVTM, CDR2 ANQGSEA. The CDR3 extends over 11 amino acids. The CDR3 DNA is TGCAGCGTTGAAGATCGTAACATTCAGTACTTC. It yields the protein CSVEDRNIQYF. Full variable domain (rest looked up from reference TRBV29-1 and TRBJ2-4): SAVISQKPSRDICQRGTSLTIQCQVDSQVTMMFWYRQQPGQSLTLIATANQGSEATYESGFVIDKFPISRPNLTFSTLTVSNMSPEDSSIYLCSVEDRNIQYFGAGTRLSVL.

This clonotype appeared many times. The chain joins TRBV7-9 to TRBJ2-1, with 8 bases that match TRBD1. V was pared by 4 bases and J by 16 bases, with 9 bases of the junction left unmatched. The CDR3 loop spans 12 amino acids. Looked up from germline, CDR1 is SEHNR and CDR2 is FQNEAQ (reference sequence). DNA of the CDR3: TGTGCCAGCAGCTCTGACAGGGGTTTTCGTTTCTTC. This sequence encodes CASSSDRGFRFF.

This rearrangement joins TRBV18 to TRBJ1-1, with D perhaps matching TRBD1 (5 bases). V dropped 3 bases and J dropped 6 bases, with 14 bases sitting between them. The CDR3 covers 14 residues. Looked up from germline, CDR1 is KGHSH and CDR2 is LQKENI. The CDR3: CASSPGTVDSEAFF. In DNA form, the CDR3 reads TGTGCCAGCTCACCCGGGACGGTCGACTCTGAAGCTTTCTTT.

In this sample, this clonotype turned up many times. This chain links TRBV24-1 with TRBJ2-2; D is uncertain. Per the germline V gene, CDR1 is KGHDR and CDR2 is SFDVKD. Trimming pared 1 base from V and 5 bases from J, leaving 7 bases between. This CDR3 has 14 residues. The CDR3 sequence is CATSDLGRTGELFF. The CDR3 nucleotides read TGTGCCACCAGTGATTTAGGGCGGACCGGGGAGCTGTTTTTT.

This clonotype was observed many times. The CDR3 coding sequence is TGTGCCATCAGTGACCAAAACACCGGGGAGCTGTTTTTT. Translation gives CAISDQNTGELFF. The genes are TRBV10-3 and TRBJ2-2; no clear D gene. CDR1 is ENHRY and CDR2 is SYGVKD in the germline V gene. The CDR3 runs 13 residues. Trimming removed 3 bases from V and 2 bases from J, with 4 bases in between.

The chain uses TRBV27 and TRBJ2-3; 8 bases fit TRBD1. V shed 6 bases and J 1 base; nucleotides not matched to a gene: 3. Per germline, CDR1 MNHEY and CDR2 SMNVEV (reference sequence). This CDR3 has 14 amino acids. The CDR3 DNA is TGTGCCAGCAGACCGGGACAGGGCACAGATACGCAGTATTTT. Its translation: CASRPGQGTDTQYF.

This clonotype was recorded many times. This rearrangement joins TRBV14 to TRBJ2-7, with D tentatively TRBD1 (6 bases). Trimming left V 4 bases short and J 8 bases short, with 12 bases between. The CDR3 totals 12 residues. Looked up from germline, CDR1 is SGHDN and CDR2 is FVKESK. CDR3 region: CASSPDRFQQYF. The DNA for the CDR3 is TGTGCCAGCAGCCCCGACAGGTTTCAGCAGTACTTC.

J is TRBJ1-2 and V is TRBV20-1; D is unresolved. V lost 6 bases to trimming and J lost 8 bases, with 7 bases between them. CDR1 is DFQATT, CDR2 SNEGSKA, per germline (reference sequence). CDR3 length: 9 amino acids. The CDR3 DNA sequence: TGCAGTGCCTCTGGGGGCTACACCTTC. Amino acid sequence: CSASGGYTF.

This clonotype was seen repeatedly, ten times or more. This sequence joins TRBV18 and TRBJ2-1; D perhaps matches TRBD2 (5 bases). Trimming shortened V by 2 bases and J by 5 bases, and 10 bases separated the two germline ends. Per the germline V gene, CDR1 is KGHSH and CDR2 is LQKENI. CDR3 length: 14 residues. In nucleotides, the CDR3 is TGTGCCAGCTCACCATCGGGGAACAACAATGAGCAGTTCTTC. Translating it yields CASSPSGNNNEQFF. Filled out from reference TRBV18 and TRBJ2-1, the complete variable domain reads NAGVMQNPRHLVRRRGQEARLRCSPMKGHSHVYWYRQLPEEGLKFMVYLQKENIIDESGMPKERFSAEFPKEGPSILRIQQVVRGDSAAYFCASSPSGNNNEQFFGPGTRLTVL.

The chain uses TRBV4-1 and TRBJ2-7, with 9 bases matching TRBD1. The CDR3 runs 16 residues. The V segment lost 6 bases and the J segment 2 bases; nucleotides outside the gene matches: 11. Germline V lookup: CDR1 MGHRA, CDR2 YSYEKL. The CDR3 DNA follows: TGCGCCAGCAGTCCGTTTCCGAGACAGGGGGCCTACGAGCAGTACTTC. The encoded protein is CASSPFPRQGAYEQYF.

The chain couples TRBV3-1 to TRBJ2-1; perhaps TRBD2 as D (6 bases). This CDR3 spans 16 amino acids. The V end was cut by 4 bases, the J end by 2 bases, with 15 bases between. Germline loops: CDR1 LGHDT, CDR2 YNNKEL (reference sequence). The CDR3 loop reads CASSPFVGGAYNEQFF. The CDR3 nucleotides read TGTGCCAGCAGCCCCTTTGTTGGAGGGGCCTACAATGAGCAGTTCTTC.

The V and J genes are TRBV20-1 and TRBJ1-1, with D possibly being TRBD1 (5 bases). Trimming shortened V by 4 bases and J by 4 bases, and 10 bases separated the two germline ends. Germline V CDR1 and CDR2: DFQATT, SNEGSKA (reference sequence). This CDR3 is 12 amino acids long. CDR3 residues: CSATGSGTEAFF. CDR3 DNA: TGCAGTGCTACAGGGTCGGGCACTGAAGCTTTCTTT.

In its sample, this clonotype was seen a few times. CDR3 in amino acids: CSAQAEDRGYGYTF. CDR3 nucleotides: TGCAGTGCTCAGGCGGAGGACAGGGGCTATGGCTACACCTTC. The rearrangement links TRBV20-1 to TRBJ1-2, with TRBD1 matching 9 bases. CDR1 is DFQATT, CDR2 SNEGSKA, per germline (reference sequence). Trimming cost V 5 bases and J 4 bases; bases outside gene matches: 8. The CDR3 has 14 residues.

This clonotype showed up many times. The chain uses TRBV7-8 and TRBJ1-1, with 7 positions matching TRBD1. V dropped 5 bases and J dropped 0; count of bases not matched to a gene: 3. Germline CDR1 reads SGHVS; CDR2 reads FQNEAQ. This CDR3 has 14 residues. Here the CDR3 reads CASSVGTVNTEAFF. The CDR3, as DNA: TGTGCCAGCAGCGTGGGGACAGTGAACACTGAAGCTTTCTTT.

This clonotype came up many times. The rearrangement joins TRBV7-6 to TRBJ2-7, with 12 bases lining up with TRBD2. The CDR3 has 14 amino acids. Germline assignment: CDR1 SGHVS and CDR2 FNYEAQ. V was pared by 7 bases and J by 4 bases, with 5 bases of the junction left unmatched. Here the CDR3 reads CASKTSGSTYEQYF. CDR3 in DNA: TGTGCCAGCAAGACTAGCGGGAGTACTTACGAGCAGTACTTC.

Ten or more counts support this clonotype. The rearrangement joins TRBV27 to TRBJ1-2, with D hard to call. CDR1 is MNHEY, CDR2 SMNVEV, per germline (reference sequence). The CDR3 is made up of 14 amino acids. V was shortened by 3 bases and J by 4 bases, with 12 bases between the two germline ends. The CDR3 nucleotides are TGTGCCAGCAGTTTGTATCCAGGTGGCTATGGCTACACCTTC. Its translation: CASSLYPGGYGYTF.

The table lists this clonotype with many counts. At one of its ends the junction is not consistent with the germline gene, which may arise from a read error. This rearrangement joins TRBV5-1 to TRBJ2-2, with 9 bases matching TRBD2. Germline CDR1 SGHRS, CDR2 YFSETQ. The length of the CDR3 is 15 residues. The CDR3 DNA reads as TGTGCCAGCAGCTTGGTTCTAGCGGGATCCGGGGAGCTGTTTTTT. Translating gives CASSLVLAGSGELFF.

The V and J genes are TRBV29-1 and TRBJ1-3; D not resolved. CDR1 and CDR2 (germline): SQVTM, ANQGSEA. Trimming took 3 bases from V and 0 from J, leaving 9 bases between them. There are 14 residues in the CDR3. CDR3 nucleotide sequence: TGCAGCGTTGAGGACGGTTACTCTGGAAACACCATATATTTT. This gives the protein CSVEDGYSGNTIYF.

There are many counts of this clonotype. CDR3 bases: TGTGCCAGCAGTTTAGCCACGATTACTAGGAGGGAGCAGTACTTC. Its translation is CASSLATITRREQYF. This chain connects TRBV12-3 or TRBV12-4 to TRBJ2-7, with a weak D call TRBD2 (5 bases). V was shortened by 0 bases and J by 7 bases, with 16 bases between the two germline ends. There are 15 residues in the CDR3.

The chain employs TRBV20-1 and TRBJ2-1, with 7 bases matching TRBD2. V lost 5 bases to trimming and J lost 0 bases; unmatched junction nucleotides: 7. The CDR3 covers 15 residues. Germline V gene lookup returns CDR1 DFQATT and CDR2 SNEGSKA (reference sequence). CDR3 DNA: TGCAGTGCTGGGGGGGGATCCGCCTCCTACAATGAGCAGTTCTTC. This gives the protein CSAGGGSASYNEQFF.

This clonotype came up a few times. V usage is TRBV29-1 and J usage is TRBJ1-2; possibly TRBD1 for D (6 bases). The CDR3 runs to 13 residues. Germline CDR1 SQVTM, CDR2 ANQGSEA. The V and J ends lost 3 bases and 8 bases respectively, with 16 bases between them. The CDR3 is CSVDRRSRGGYTF. The CDR3 DNA reads as TGCAGCGTTGACAGGAGGTCCAGGGGAGGCTACACCTTC.

Regarding this clonotype: A much bigger clone sits one base away, suggesting this may be a read error. J is TRBJ1-1 and V is TRBV12-3 or TRBV12-4, with D possibly TRBD1 on 5 matching bases. The V gene lost 6 bases and the J gene lost 8 bases, with 13 bases spanning the gap. The CDR3 covers 12 residues. CDR3 in DNA: TGTGCCAGCAGCCAAAACGCAGGGGAAGCTTTCTTT. As protein: CASSQNAGEAFF.

In the case of this clonotype: A much larger clone differs from this one at a single base, so this may be a read error. Because the CDR3 is missing its conserved closing phenylalanine or tryptophan, this is likely a read error. The chain has TRBV7-9 and TRBJ1-1; no clear D. CDR1 and CDR2 (germline): SEHNR, FQNEAQ (reference sequence). The CDR3 is made up of 12 amino acids. V gave up 10 bases and J gave up 5 bases, with 14 bases separating them. The CDR3 loop is CATASGGTEAFS. The DNA of the CDR3 is TGTGCCACCGCATCGGGCGGTACTGAAGCTTTCTCT.

Many counts were recorded for this clonotype. This sequence joins TRBV12-3 or TRBV12-4 and TRBJ2-5; 7 nucleotides agree with TRBD1. This CDR3 spans 13 amino acids. Unmatched junction bases numbered 7, after V lost 7 bases and J lost 5 bases. The CDR3 loop reads CASNTGVGETQYF. CDR3 sequence (DNA): TGTGCCAGCAACACAGGGGTGGGCGAGACCCAGTACTTC.

This clonotype has a count of ten or more. The V call is TRBV5-1, the J call TRBJ2-1; TRBD2 is a possible D gene (5 bases). Trimming cost V 0 bases and J 8 bases, with 12 bases left between them. CDR1 is SGHRS and CDR2 is YFSETQ in the germline V gene. The CDR3 spans 14 residues. CDR3 DNA sequence: TGCGCCAGCAGCTTGGAGAGGTCTAGCCATGAGCAGTTCTTC. Its protein is CASSLERSSHEQFF.

This clonotype was observed many times. The chain recombines TRBV29-1 with TRBJ1-3, with D possibly TRBD1 on 5 matching bases. V was clipped by 3 bases and J by 2 bases, with 14 bases between them. This CDR3 is 15 amino acids long. Germline V gene sequence: CDR1 SQVTM, CDR2 ANQGSEA. The CDR3: CSVDPQGLAGNTIYF. The CDR3 region has the DNA TGCAGCGTTGACCCCCAGGGCCTCGCTGGAAACACCATATATTTT.

On this clonotype itself: A clone one base away is much larger, so this may be a read error. This chain links TRBV6-2 or TRBV6-3 with TRBJ2-1, with D perhaps given as TRBD1 or TRBD2 (5 bases each). The CDR3 extends over 18 amino acids. Germline CDR1 and CDR2: MNHEY and SVGEGT. The V end was cut by 4 bases, the J end by 2 bases, with 21 bases between. CDR3 loop: CASSLASFSKGTYNEQFF. The CDR3 bases are TGTGCCAGCAGTTTGGCTAGCTTCTCCAAGGGGACCTACAATGAGCAGTTCTTC.

This clonotype came up many times. This chain joins TRBV28 and TRBJ2-3, with D tentatively TRBD1 or TRBD2 (5 bases each). CDR3 length: 14 amino acids. Trimming removed 10 bases from V and 2 bases from J, with 16 bases in between. CDR1 is MDHEN, CDR2 SYDVKM, per germline. The CDR3 DNA follows: TGTGCCACCTCTAATGGGGGATCCACAGATACGCAGTATTTT. Its protein product is CATSNGGSTDTQYF.